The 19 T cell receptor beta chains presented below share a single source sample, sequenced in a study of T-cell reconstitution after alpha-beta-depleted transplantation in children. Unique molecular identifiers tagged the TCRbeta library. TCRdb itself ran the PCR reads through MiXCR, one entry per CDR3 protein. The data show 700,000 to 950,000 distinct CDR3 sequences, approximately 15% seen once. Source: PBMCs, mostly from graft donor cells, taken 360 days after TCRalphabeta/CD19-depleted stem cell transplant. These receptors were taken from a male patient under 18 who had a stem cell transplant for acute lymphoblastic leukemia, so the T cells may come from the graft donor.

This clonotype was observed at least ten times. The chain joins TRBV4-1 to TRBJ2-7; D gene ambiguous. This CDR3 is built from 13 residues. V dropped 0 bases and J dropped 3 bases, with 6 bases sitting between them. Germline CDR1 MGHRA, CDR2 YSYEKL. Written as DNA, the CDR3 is TGCGCCAGCAGCCAAGATGAAAGCTACGAGCAGTACTTC. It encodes CASSQDESYEQYF.

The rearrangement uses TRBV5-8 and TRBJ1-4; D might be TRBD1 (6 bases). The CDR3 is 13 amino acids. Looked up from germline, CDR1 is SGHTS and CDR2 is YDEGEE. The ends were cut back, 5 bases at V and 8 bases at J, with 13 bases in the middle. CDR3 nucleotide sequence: TGTGCCAGCAGACTAACAGGGACCGAAAAACTGTTTTTT. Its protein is CASRLTGTEKLFF.

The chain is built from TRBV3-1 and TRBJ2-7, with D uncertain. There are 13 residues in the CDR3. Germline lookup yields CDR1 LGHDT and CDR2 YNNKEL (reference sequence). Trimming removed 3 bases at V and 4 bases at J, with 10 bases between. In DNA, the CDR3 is TGTGCCAGCAGCCACCTAGTAGGGTACGAGCAGTACTTC. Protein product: CASSHLVGYEQYF.

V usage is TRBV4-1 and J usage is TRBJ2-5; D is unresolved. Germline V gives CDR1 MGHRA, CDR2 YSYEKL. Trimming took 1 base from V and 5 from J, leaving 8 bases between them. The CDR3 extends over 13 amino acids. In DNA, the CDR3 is TGCGCCAGCAGCCAAGCGTCGGACGAGACCCAGTACTTC. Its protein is CASSQASDETQYF.

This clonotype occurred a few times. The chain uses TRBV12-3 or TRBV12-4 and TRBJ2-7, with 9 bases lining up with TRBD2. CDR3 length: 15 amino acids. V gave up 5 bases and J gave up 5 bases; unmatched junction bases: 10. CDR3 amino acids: CASSPSGNARDEQYF. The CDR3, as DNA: TGTGCCAGCAGTCCTAGCGGGAATGCGAGGGACGAGCAGTACTTC.

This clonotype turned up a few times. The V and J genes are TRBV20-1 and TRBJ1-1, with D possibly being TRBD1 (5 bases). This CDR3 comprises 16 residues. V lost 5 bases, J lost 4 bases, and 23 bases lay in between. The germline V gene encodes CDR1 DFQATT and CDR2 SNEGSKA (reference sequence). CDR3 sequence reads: CSAARSVTGEGTEAFF. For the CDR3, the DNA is TGCAGTGCTGCACGGAGCGTTACGGGGGAGGGCACTGAAGCTTTCTTT.

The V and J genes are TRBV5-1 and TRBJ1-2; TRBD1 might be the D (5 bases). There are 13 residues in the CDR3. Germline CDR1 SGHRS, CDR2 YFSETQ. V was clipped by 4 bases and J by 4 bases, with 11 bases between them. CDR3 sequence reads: CASSRDRPYGYTF. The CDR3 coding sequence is TGCGCCAGCAGCCGCGACAGACCCTATGGCTACACCTTC. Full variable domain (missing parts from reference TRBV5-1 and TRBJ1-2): KAGVTQTPRYLIKTRGQQVTLSCSPISGHRSVSWYQQTPGQGLQFLFEYFSETQRNKGNFPGRFSGRQFSNSRSEMNVSTLELGDSALYLCASSRDRPYGYTFGSGTRLTVV.

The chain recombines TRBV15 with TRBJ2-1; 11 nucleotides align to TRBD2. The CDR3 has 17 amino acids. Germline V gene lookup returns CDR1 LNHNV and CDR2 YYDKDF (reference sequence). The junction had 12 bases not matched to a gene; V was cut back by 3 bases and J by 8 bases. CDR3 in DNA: TGTGCCACCAGCAGGGGGTATAGCGGGAGGGCTGCGGATGAGCAGTTCTTC. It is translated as CATSRGYSGRAADEQFF.

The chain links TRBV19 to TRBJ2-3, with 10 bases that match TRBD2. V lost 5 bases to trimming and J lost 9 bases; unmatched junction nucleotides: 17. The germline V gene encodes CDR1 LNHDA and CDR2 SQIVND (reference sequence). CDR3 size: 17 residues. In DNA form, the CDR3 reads TGTGCCAGTAGTTCTCCAGGGTGGGCTAGCGGGGGACTGACGCAGTATTTT. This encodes CASSSPGWASGGLTQYF. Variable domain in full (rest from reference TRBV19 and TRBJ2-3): DGGITQSPKYLFRKEGQNVTLSCEQNLNHDAMYWYRQDPGQGLRLIYYSQIVNDFQKGDIAEGYSVSREKKESFPLTVTSAQKNPTAFYLCASSSPGWASGGLTQYFGPGTRLTVL.

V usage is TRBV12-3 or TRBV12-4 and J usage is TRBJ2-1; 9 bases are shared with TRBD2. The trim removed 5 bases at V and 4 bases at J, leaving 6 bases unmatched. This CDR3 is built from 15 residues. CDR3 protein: CASSPWTSEYNEQFF. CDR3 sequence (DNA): TGTGCCAGCAGTCCGTGGACTAGCGAGTACAATGAGCAGTTCTTC.

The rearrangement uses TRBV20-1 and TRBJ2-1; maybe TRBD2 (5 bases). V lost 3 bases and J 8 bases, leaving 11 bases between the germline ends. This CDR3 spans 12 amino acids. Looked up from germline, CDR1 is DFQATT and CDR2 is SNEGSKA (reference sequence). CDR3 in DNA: TGCAGTGCTAGTATCGCTAGCTATGAGCAGTTCTTC. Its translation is CSASIASYEQFF.

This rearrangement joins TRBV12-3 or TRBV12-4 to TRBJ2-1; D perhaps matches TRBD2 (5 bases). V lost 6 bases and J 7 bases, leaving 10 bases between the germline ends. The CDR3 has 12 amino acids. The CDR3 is CASRALANEQFF. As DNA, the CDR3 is TGTGCCAGCAGAGCTCTAGCAAATGAGCAGTTCTTC.

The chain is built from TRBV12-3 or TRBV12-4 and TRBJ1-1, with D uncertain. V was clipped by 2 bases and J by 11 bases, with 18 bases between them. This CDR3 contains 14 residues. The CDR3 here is CASSLRDLEASAFF. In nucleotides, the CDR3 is TGTGCCAGCAGTTTAAGGGATTTGGAGGCTTCGGCTTTCTTT.

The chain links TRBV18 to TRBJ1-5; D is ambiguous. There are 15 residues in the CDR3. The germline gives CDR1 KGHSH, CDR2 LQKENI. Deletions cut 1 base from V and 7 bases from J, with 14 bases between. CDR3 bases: TGTGCCAGCTCACCACTGGGTCATCCCGACCAGCCCCAGCATTTT. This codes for CASSPLGHPDQPQHF.

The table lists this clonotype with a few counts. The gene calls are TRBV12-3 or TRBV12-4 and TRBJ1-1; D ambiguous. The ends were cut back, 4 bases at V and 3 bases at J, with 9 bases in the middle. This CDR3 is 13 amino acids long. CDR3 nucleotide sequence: TGTGCCAGCAGTTGGAGGAGGGACACTGAAGCTTTCTTT. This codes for CASSWRRDTEAFF.

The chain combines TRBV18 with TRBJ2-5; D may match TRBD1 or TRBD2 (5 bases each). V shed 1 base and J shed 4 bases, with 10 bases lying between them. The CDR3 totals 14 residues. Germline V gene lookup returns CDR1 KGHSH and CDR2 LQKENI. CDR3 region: CASSPLEGLETQYF. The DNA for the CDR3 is TGTGCCAGCTCACCACTAGAGGGGCTAGAGACCCAGTACTTC.

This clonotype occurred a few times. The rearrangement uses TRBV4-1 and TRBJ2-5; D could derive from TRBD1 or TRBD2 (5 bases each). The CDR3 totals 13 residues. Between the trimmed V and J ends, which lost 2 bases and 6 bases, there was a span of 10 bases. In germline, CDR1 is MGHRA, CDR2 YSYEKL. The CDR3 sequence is CASSQRGAQTQYF. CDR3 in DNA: TGCGCCAGCAGCCAACGGGGCGCTCAGACCCAGTACTTC.

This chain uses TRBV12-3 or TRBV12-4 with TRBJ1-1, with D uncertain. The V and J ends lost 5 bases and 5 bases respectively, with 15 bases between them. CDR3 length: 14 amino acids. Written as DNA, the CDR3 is TGTGCCAGCAGTCACGGTGGGGTTAAAACTGAAGCTTTCTTT. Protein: CASSHGGVKTEAFF.

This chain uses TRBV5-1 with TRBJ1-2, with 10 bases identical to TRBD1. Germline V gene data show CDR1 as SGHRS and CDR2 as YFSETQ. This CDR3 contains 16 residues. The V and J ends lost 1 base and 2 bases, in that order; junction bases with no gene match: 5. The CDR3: CASSLKGTGVNYGYTF. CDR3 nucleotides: TGCGCCAGCAGCTTGAAAGGGACAGGGGTGAACTATGGCTACACCTTC.